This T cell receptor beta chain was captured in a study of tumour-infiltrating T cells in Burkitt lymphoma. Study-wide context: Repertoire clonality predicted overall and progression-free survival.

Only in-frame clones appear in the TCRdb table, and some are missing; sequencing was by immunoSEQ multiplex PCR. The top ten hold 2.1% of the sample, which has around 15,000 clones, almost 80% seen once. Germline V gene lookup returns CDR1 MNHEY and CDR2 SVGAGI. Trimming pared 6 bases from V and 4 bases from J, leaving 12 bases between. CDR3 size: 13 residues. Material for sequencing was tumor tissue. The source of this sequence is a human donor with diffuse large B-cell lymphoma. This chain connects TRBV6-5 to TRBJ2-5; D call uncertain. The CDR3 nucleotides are TGTGCCAGCAGCCGAACAGCTACAGAGACCCAGTACTTC. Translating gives CASSRTATETQYF.